This TCR beta chain derives from a study of Tregs in tolerant kidney transplant recipients. Study conclusions and caveats: The small number of patients limits these findings pending further validation. Changing PCR primers prevented nucleotide comparison between some patients' samples. Biological reproducibility was not directly addressed, but technical replication error appeared minimal.

Concerning this clone itself: The antigen is unknown.

Clones were sequenced by immunoSEQ multiplex PCR, and TCRdb holds only the in-frame ones, with some missing. The sample includes 65,000 or so clones, about 87% seen only once; the top ten take roughly 4%. The nonmyeloablative bone marrow transplants came from related graft donors, with transient mixed chimerism. Unstimulated regulatory T cells (CD4+CD25+CD127-), CD4+CD25- non-regulatory cells, CD4 and CD8 cells were FACS-sorted from thawed PBMCs. Germline V gene sequence: CDR1 SGHDT, CDR2 YYEEEE. Trimming stripped 5 bases from V and 10 bases from J, with 22 bases between. This CDR3 has 15 residues. The chain combines TRBV5-6 with TRBJ2-1; a weak D match, TRBD2 (6 bases). This clonotype was obtained from a human patient who received a combined kidney and bone marrow transplant. Some T cells may arise from the graft donor. The specimen comprised CD4+ T cells from blood (PBMCs), sampled 6 months after the transplant. CDR3 residues: CASRVAVEPHREQFF. As DNA, the CDR3 is TGTGCCAGCAGGGTAGCGGTGGAGCCTCACAGGGAGCAGTTCTTC.